This is a list of T cell receptor beta chains from one sample in a study of cytomegalovirus exposure and HLA in healthy donors. Data came from immunoSEQ multiplex PCR; TCRdb stores just in-frame clones and leaves some out. The sample consists of 150,000 to 190,000 clones, 65% to 90% of them appearing once. Sequencing was done on a sample of PBMCs. These receptors were taken from a woman aged 50 to 60 in good health and CMV-seropositive. Both conserved end residues are part of each CDR3. Rows give clone size only sometimes, using once, few, many, or a class for an expanded clone.

>TRBJ2-7|-|TRBV18
CASSPENRGSYEQYF
>TRBJ2-3|-|TRBV7-9
CASSVRDSTDTQYF
>TRBJ2-7|-|TRBV7-2
CASSRSLKAVYEQYF
>TRBJ2-4|-|TRBV11-2
CASSLPSVNIQYF
>TRBJ2-1|once|TRBV29-1
CSVWGDYTYNEQFF
>TRBJ1-5|-|TRBV12-5
CASGLPPKGDLICNQPQHF
>TRBJ1-1|-|TRBV2
CASSARGLWNTEAFF
>TRBJ2-7|-|TRBV27
CASRGLSSYEQYF
>TRBJ1-6|-|TRBV5-6
CASSLPGTGASPLHF
>TRBJ1-5|-|TRBV19
CASSIGGDSTNQPQHF
>TRBJ1-5|-|TRBV25-1
CASGPTGVNQPQHF
>TRBJ2-7|-|TRBV7-6
CASSSPGSGGNEQYF
>TRBJ2-1|-|TRBV4-1
CASSHLAGGKDEQFF
>TRBJ1-2|-|TRBV21-1
CASTSGKGTGSYGYTF
>TRBJ1-5|-|TRBV30
CAWSRTGLNQPQHF
>TRBJ2-3|-|TRBV13
CASSLGRGDTQYF
>TRBJ1-2|-|TRBV7-9
CASSPLSPYGYTF
>TRBJ1-1|-|TRBV7-9
CSSSIITGLTFF
>TRBJ2-7|-|TRBV4-1
CASSYRWGESNEQYF
>TRBJ2-7|-|TRBV6-1
CASRRTGSVEQYF
>TRBJ1-3|-|TRBV15
CATSRRGEGVYSGNTIYF
>TRBJ2-7|few|TRBV11-2
CASSLDGNEQYF
>TRBJ1-2|-|TRBV9
CASSPGQAYYGYTF
>TRBJ1-2|-|TRBV6-6
CASSYLPGQVYGYTF
>TRBJ2-3|-|TRBV29-1
CSVGMSTDTQYF
>TRBJ1-2|-|TRBV2
CASSASGTGLGYTF
>TRBJ2-7|-|TRBV11-1
CASSLKRGVPYEQYF
>TRBJ2-3|-|TRBV10-3
CAISPVAGGLTDTQYF
>TRBJ1-2|-|TRBV4-1
CASSPLRTANYGYTF
>TRBJ1-1|few|TRBV11-2
CASSLGQGTEAFF
>TRBJ1-2|-|TRBV5-1
CASSDREGSGDYGYTF
>TRBJ1-4|-|TRBV2
CASREYEKLFF
>TRBJ1-2|-|TRBV27
CASSLSGTGANYGYTF
>TRBJ2-3|once|TRBV30
CAWSQTDTQYF
>TRBJ1-4|few|TRBV5-6
CASSYGAAPTNEKLFF
>TRBJ1-6|few|TRBV4-3
CASSQESDTHSPLHF
>TRBJ2-7|-|TRBV7-9
CSSSDTGTGYF
>TRBJ1-1|-|TRBV28
CASRTGTGNTEAFF
>TRBJ2-3|-|TRBV6-1
CASSEKRGITDTQYF
>TRBJ2-6|few|TRBV5-5
CASSPRDSGANVLTF
>TRBJ2-7|-|TRBV7-3
CASSPSSTGRHEQYF
>TRBJ1-1|-|TRBV9
CASSVKGGGEAFF
>TRBJ1-4|-|TRBV6-6
CASRTAMEEKLFF
>TRBJ2-2|-|TRBV6-1
CASGGQNVTGELFF
>TRBJ2-6|-|TRBV27
CASRTGGWSGANVLTF
>TRBJ1-1|-|TRBV2
CASSVVGGRTEAFF
>TRBJ2-7|once|TRBV11-2
CASSKKTGRGYEQYF
>TRBJ2-1|-|TRBV29-1
CSVKTSQSYNEQFF
>TRBJ2-1|once|TRBV7-2
CASSHGTSGDPSYNEQFF
>TRBJ1-6|-|TRBV5-1
CASSMGHNAGGNPSSYNSPLHF
>TRBJ2-3|-|TRBV6-6
CASSFQGAADTQYF
>TRBJ1-5|once|TRBV6-6
CASRGDGRGGPQHF
>TRBJ2-6|few|TRBV19
CASSWSTAGANVLTF
>TRBJ1-2|-|TRBV15
CATSRPTDYQTGGYTF
>TRBJ2-3|-|TRBV27
CASSRRGGPDTQYF